Included here is one TCR beta chain sequence, with context. Antigen unknown. These data belong to a study of T cells in Graves' hyperthyroidism and ophthalmopathy. Regarding the study as a whole: Among thyroid clonotypes expanded above 0.001, most also appeared in blood. The authors' 13 V-J model separated ophthalmopathy from stable hyperthyroidism.

Germline assignment: CDR1 SEHNR and CDR2 FQNEAQ (reference sequence). V lost 5 bases, J lost 8 bases, and 23 bases lay in between. The CDR3 extends over 16 amino acids. There were TCR beta CDR3 regions amplified from RNA transcripts. Using the HTBI primer set, a first-round RT-PCR was run on the TCR CDR3. TCRdb passed the multiplex PCR reads through MiXCR, listing each CDR3 protein once. The top ten clones hold approximately 23% of a sample with 300,000 to 350,000 distinct CDR3 sequences, approximately 13% of them seen once. The study defined stable Graves' hyperthyroidism as no ophthalmopathy progression within 18 months. This sample holds PBMCs from 8.5 to 10 ml fresh peripheral blood.

Input material: blood. The chain links TRBV7-9 to TRBJ2-3, with D unclear. The receptor was isolated from a woman under 40 with Graves' hyperthyroidism. CDR3 coding DNA: TGTGCCAGCAGCCACATCATGGCTAGTTACACTACTACGCAGTATTTT. As protein: CASSHIMASYTTTQYF.